This is a list of T cell receptor beta chains from one sample in a study of OX40 agonist ivuxolimab in advanced cancers. Clones were read by immunoSEQ multiplex PCR, and TCRdb kept only the in-frame ones, dropping some. This sample has about 97,000 clones, with approximately 87% found just once. The specimen was CD4+ or CD8+ T cells sorted from blood, collected in a trial of the OX40 agonist ivuxolimab. The receptors derive from an adult with an advanced solid tumor such as melanoma, head and neck, liver or kidney cancer. Each CDR3 is given with its conserved first and last residue. A D gene is named only where the DNA matches it firmly. Only some rows state a clone size, as once, few, many or a class for expanded clones.

abundance	v_gene	j_gene	d_gene	len	CDR3aa	CDR3nt
few	TRBV5-1	TRBJ1-4	NA	14	CASKQGSTDEKLFF	TGCGCCAGCAAGCAGGGTTCGACCGATGAAAAACTGTTTTTT
NA	TRBV19	TRBJ2-4	NA	14	CASSGFVTKNIQYF	TGTGCCAGTAGTGGATTTGTGACCAAAAACATTCAGTACTTC
NA	TRBV5-1	TRBJ1-2	NA	13	CASSTPTAWGYTF	TGCGCCAGCAGCACACCGACCGCGTGGGGCTACACCTTC
NA	TRBV6-4	TRBJ2-5	TRBD2	19	CASSENRTSGGRVAETQYF	TGTGCCAGCAGTGAAAATCGGACTAGCGGGGGGCGCGTAGCAGAGACCCAGTACTTC
NA	TRBV18	TRBJ1-2	TRBD1	14	CASSPPATGVGYTF	TGTGCCAGCTCACCACCGGCGACAGGGGTTGGCTACACCTTC
NA	TRBV7-9	TRBJ1-1	NA	15	CASSPRVSGNTEAFF	TGTGCCAGCAGCCCCCGAGTTTCAGGGAACACTGAAGCTTTCTTT
NA	TRBV5-4	TRBJ2-1	NA	16	CASSLGGTGSYNEQFF	TGTGCCAGCAGCCTAGGGGGGACTGGGAGCTACAATGAGCAGTTCTTC
few	TRBV6-1	TRBJ1-1	NA	14	CASRVERENTEAFF	TGTGCCAGCAGGGTGGAGAGGGAGAACACTGAAGCTTTCTTT
NA	TRBV2	TRBJ1-4	NA	14	CASSVGVENEKLFF	TGTGCCAGCAGTGTAGGGGTGGAAAATGAAAAACTGTTTTTT
NA	TRBV13	TRBJ2-7	NA	14	CASSLGGAPYEQYF	TGTGCCAGCAGCTTAGGCGGGGCCCCCTACGAGCAGTACTTC